Below are 32 T cell receptor beta chains sequenced from a single sample in a study of OX40 agonist ivuxolimab in advanced cancers. Some clones are missing from TCRdb's copy, which holds only in-frame ones; the method was immunoSEQ multiplex PCR. The data contain some 80,000 clones, approximately 85% of them singletons. The material was CD4+ or CD8+ T cells sorted from blood, obtained in a trial of the OX40 agonist ivuxolimab. These receptor sequences come from an adult with an advanced solid tumor such as melanoma, head and neck, liver or kidney cancer.

V usage is TRBV13 and J usage is TRBJ2-7; D gene uncertain. V lost 1 base and J lost 2, with 6 bases in between. CDR1 is PRHDT and CDR2 is FYEKMQ in the germline V gene (reference sequence). This CDR3 has 13 residues. CDR3: CASSLATTYEQYF. In DNA form, the CDR3 reads TGTGCCAGCAGCTTAGCGACCACCTACGAGCAGTACTTC.

This chain links TRBV29-1 with TRBJ2-7, with 7 positions matching TRBD2. V shed 6 bases and J 0 bases; nucleotides not matched to a gene: 26. The CDR3 is made up of 20 amino acids. Germline CDR1 is SQVTM and CDR2 is ANQGSEA. The DNA for the CDR3 is TGCAGCGTGGGGGGGGGATTCACCGGATTATCCGGCCGGAGCTCCTACGAGCAGTACTTC. As protein: CSVGGGFTGLSGRSSYEQYF.

The chain employs TRBV18 and TRBJ1-1, with no clear D. Trimming left V 1 base short and J 6 bases short, with 3 bases between. The CDR3 covers 11 residues. The germline CDR1 and CDR2 sequences are KGHSH and LQKENI. CDR3 in amino acids: CASSPQSEAFF. CDR3 nucleotide sequence: TGTGCCAGCTCACCACAATCTGAAGCTTTCTTT.

The J gene is TRBJ1-1, the V gene TRBV6-5, with 9 bases matching TRBD1. CDR3 size: 14 residues. Germline V gives CDR1 MNHEY, CDR2 SVGAGI. V was pared by 6 bases and J by 1 base, with 3 bases of the junction left unmatched. CDR3 region: CASRQQGANTEAFF. The CDR3 nucleotides read TGTGCCAGCAGGCAACAGGGGGCGAACACTGAAGCTTTCTTT.

The gene calls are TRBV5-1 and TRBJ2-7; 8 positions agree with TRBD1. The CDR3 has 15 amino acids. The V gene's germline CDR1 is SGHRS and CDR2 YFSETQ. With 0 bases clipped from V and 5 bases from J, the junction kept 7 bases outside the gene matches. CDR3 sequence (DNA): TGCGCCAGCAGCTTGGCCGGCCAGGGGGCCGACGAGCAGTACTTC. This sequence encodes CASSLAGQGADEQYF.

The gene calls are TRBV5-6 and TRBJ2-5; 7 bases map to TRBD2. Germline V gene data show CDR1 as SGHDT and CDR2 as YYEEEE. CDR3 length: 15 amino acids. J gave up 1 base and V 0 bases, and 3 bases lay outside the gene matches. The CDR3 here is CASSLAGRSQETQYF. In DNA form, the CDR3 reads TGTGCCAGCAGCTTGGCCGGGAGGTCCCAAGAGACCCAGTACTTC.

Of note for this clone: At the DNA level, this CDR3 is encoded by other sequences in the same sample as well. The chain carries TRBV6-5 and TRBJ1-1; no clear D. Germline V CDR1 and CDR2: MNHEY, SVGAGI. V lost 0 bases and J 0 bases, leaving 5 bases between the germline ends. The CDR3 consists of 14 residues. The chain's CDR3 is CASSYSAMNTEAFF. CDR3 bases: TGTGCCAGCAGTTACTCGGCGATGAACACTGAAGCTTTCTTT.

V and J are TRBV5-4 and TRBJ2-3; 12 bases line up with TRBD2. The CDR3 is 19 residues long. V gave up 5 bases and J gave up 0 bases; unmatched junction bases: 13. Germline assignment: CDR1 SGHNT and CDR2 YYREEE (reference sequence). CDR3 DNA sequence: TGTGCCAGCAGTGCTGGACTAGCGGGGATCACGTATAGCACAGATACGCAGTATTTT. As protein: CASSAGLAGITYSTDTQYF.

This clone is a singleton in its sample. The rearrangement links TRBV19 to TRBJ1-6; 7 nucleotides agree with TRBD1. The CDR3 totals 18 residues. Germline CDR1 reads LNHDA; CDR2 reads SQIVND (reference sequence). V was pared by 0 bases and J by 3 bases, with 8 bases of the junction left unmatched. CDR3 DNA: TGTGCCAGTAGTATAGAGATAGACAGGGAGGTCTATAATTCACCCCTCCACTTT. This codes for CASSIEIDREVYNSPLHF.

The CDR3 DNA reads as TGTGCCAGCAGCCACTCGAGTGGTAGGAACACTGAAGCTTTCTTT. This encodes CASSHSSGRNTEAFF. The rearrangement links TRBV5-4 to TRBJ1-1, with unresolved D. With 4 bases removed from V and 1 base from J, the gap between germline ends came to 14 bases. Per the germline V gene, CDR1 is SGHNT and CDR2 is YYREEE (reference sequence). CDR3 length equals 15 residues.

The DNA of the CDR3 is TGTGCCAGCAGCCAACCCGAGTTTGTCCAGGGGGATGAAAAACTGTTTTTT. It yields the protein CASSQPEFVQGDEKLFF. The chain carries TRBV21-1 and TRBJ1-4; the table's D call, TRBD1, was not checked against the DNA. TRBV21-1 is assigned pseudogene status. The CDR3 length is 17 residues.

This chain joins TRBV5-1 and TRBJ2-5; D is uncertain. Germline CDR1 and CDR2: SGHRS and YFSETQ. The germline V and J ends were trimmed by 0 bases and 2 bases, with 8 bases remaining between them. The CDR3 loop spans 14 amino acids. This CDR3 reads CASSLGSQQETQYF. The DNA of the CDR3 is TGCGCCAGCAGCTTGGGTTCCCAGCAAGAGACCCAGTACTTC.

V gene TRBV7-9 combines with J gene TRBJ2-3; a weak D match, TRBD1 (5 bases). CDR1 and CDR2 (germline): SEHNR, FQNEAQ (reference sequence). V was pared by 4 bases and J by 2 bases, with 13 bases between. CDR3 length: 15 residues. The chain's CDR3 is CASSWTTTSTDTQYF. The CDR3 DNA reads TGTGCCAGCAGCTGGACAACCACCTCCACAGATACGCAGTATTTT.

The chain is built from TRBV10-3 and TRBJ1-6; TRBD1 might be the D (5 bases). The CDR3 extends over 14 amino acids. The germline gives CDR1 ENHRY, CDR2 SYGVKD. V was cut by 4 bases and J by 10 bases, with 14 bases left in between. CDR3 coding DNA: TGTGCCATCAGTGCGGGCCAGGGAGGGTCACCCCTCCACTTT. Its translation is CAISAGQGGSPLHF.

The chain links TRBV15 to TRBJ1-4; 7 bases are a match to TRBD1. Germline V gives CDR1 LNHNV, CDR2 YYDKDF (reference sequence). V was pared by 4 bases and J by 9 bases, with 5 bases of the junction left unmatched. The CDR3 is made up of 13 amino acids. DNA for the CDR3: TGTGCCACCAGCACTGGCAGGGGGAAAAAACTGTTTTTT. Translated, it gives CATSTGRGKKLFF.

The V call is TRBV9, the J call TRBJ2-3; 7 bases map to TRBD1. With 3 bases clipped from V and 1 base from J, the junction kept 8 bases outside the gene matches. This CDR3 comprises 16 residues. CDR1 is SGDLS, CDR2 YYNGEE, per germline. CDR3 residues: CASSEPGQRRTDTQYF. The CDR3 DNA is TGTGCCAGCAGCGAACCGGGACAGAGACGCACAGATACGCAGTATTTT.

The rearrangement links TRBV5-6 to TRBJ2-7; the D gene is possibly TRBD2 (5 bases). Germline-derived CDR1 and CDR2 are SGHDT and YYEEEE. Trimming cost V 7 bases and J 3 bases, with 14 bases left between them. This CDR3 comprises 13 residues. The CDR3 is CASGFGESYEQYF. The CDR3 DNA follows: TGTGCCAGCGGGTTCGGGGAGAGCTACGAGCAGTACTTC.

V is TRBV18 and J is TRBJ1-3, with D tentatively TRBD1 (5 bases). Germline V gene data show CDR1 as KGHSH and CDR2 as LQKENI. The ends were cut back, 6 bases at V and 4 bases at J, with 16 bases in the middle. This CDR3 has 15 amino acids. The CDR3 DNA sequence: TGTGCCAGCTCCCCCGACAGAGAACCGGGAAACACCATATATTTT. It is translated as CASSPDREPGNTIYF. Looking up the rest from reference TRBV18 and TRBJ1-3 gives the full variable domain: NAGVMQNPRHLVRRRGQEARLRCSPMKGHSHVYWYRQLPEEGLKFMVYLQKENIIDESGMPKERFSAEFPKEGPSILRIQQVVRGDSAAYFCASSPDREPGNTIYFGEGSWLTVV.

This clone appeared once. The chain links TRBV7-2 to TRBJ2-1; TRBD1 matches at 7 bases. Germline trimming cut 5 bases from V and 9 bases from J; bases unmatched to any gene: 16. The CDR3 consists of 16 residues. Germline CDR1 is SGHTA and CDR2 is FQGNSA. The CDR3 spells CASSTPGQLTTGEQFF. CDR3 bases: TGTGCCAGCAGCACCCCGGGACAGCTAACTACAGGTGAGCAGTTCTTC. The variable domain in full, completed from reference TRBV7-2 and TRBJ2-1, reads GAGVSQSPSNKVTEKGKDVELRCDPISGHTALYWYRQSLGQGLEFLIYFQGNSAPDKSGLPSDRFSAERTGGSVSTLTIQRTQQEDSAVYLCASSTPGQLTTGEQFFGPGTRLTVL.

The V call is TRBV5-5, the J call TRBJ2-7; tentative D call: TRBD1 (5 bases). V was clipped by 6 bases and J by 0 bases, with 13 bases between them. The CDR3 has 14 amino acids. The germline V gene encodes CDR1 SGHKS and CDR2 YYEKEE (reference sequence). CDR3 residues: CASISTGTSYEQYF. The CDR3 region has the DNA TGTGCCAGCATCTCCACAGGTACCTCCTACGAGCAGTACTTC.

This chain uses TRBV2 with TRBJ1-1; TRBD1 might be the D (5 bases). The germline V gene encodes CDR1 SNHLY and CDR2 FYNNEI. V gave up 9 bases and J gave up 5 bases, with 16 bases separating them. The CDR3 is 13 residues long. CDR3 DNA sequence: TGTGCCAGTTGGGAGGGGCCCCAGACTGAAGCTTTCTTT. Encoded protein: CASWEGPQTEAFF.

J is TRBJ2-7 and V is TRBV28; D unresolved. The CDR3 length is 15 residues. The germline V gene encodes CDR1 MDHEN and CDR2 SYDVKM. Trimming took 7 bases from V and 0 from J, leaving 16 bases between them. The CDR3 DNA reads TGTGCCAGCATCCTAAGCCCCCAAAACTCCTACGAGCAGTACTTC. This gives the protein CASILSPQNSYEQYF.

V and J are TRBV6-1 and TRBJ2-1, with 7 bases identical to TRBD1. CDR3 length: 14 amino acids. CDR1 is MNHNS, CDR2 SASEGT, per germline. V lost 8 bases, J lost 3 bases, and 7 bases stayed unmatched. This CDR3 is CASGGQHHYNEQFF. The CDR3 coding sequence is TGTGCCAGCGGGGGACAGCACCACTACAATGAGCAGTTCTTC.

The chain uses TRBV25-1 and TRBJ1-4; TRBD1 agrees at 9 bases. CDR3 length: 14 amino acids. The germline CDR1 and CDR2 sequences are MGHDK and SYGVNS. V was clipped by 3 bases and J by 14 bases; unmatched bases: 10. The CDR3 region is CASSEGGQGGNLFF. The CDR3 region has the DNA TGTGCCAGCAGTGAGGGGGGACAGGGAGGTAATCTGTTTTTT.

The J gene is TRBJ1-1, the V gene TRBV30, with D unclear. The CDR3 contains 14 residues. From germline, CDR1 is GTSNPN and CDR2 SVGIG (reference sequence). Trimming pared 4 bases from V and 4 bases from J, leaving 16 bases between. CDR3 bases: TGTGCCTGGACGCACTTAGCTGGGAGCACTGAAGCTTTCTTT. It specifies CAWTHLAGSTEAFF.

The gene calls are TRBV28 and TRBJ2-7; D unresolved. Trimming took off 2 bases at V and 3 bases at J, with 5 bases between the two ends. This CDR3 spans 12 amino acids. Germline V gene data show CDR1 as MDHEN and CDR2 as SYDVKM. CDR3 nucleotide sequence: TGTGCCAGCAGTTTAGTCAGCTACGAGCAGTACTTC. Encoded protein: CASSLVSYEQYF.

The chain links TRBV7-3 to TRBJ2-3; no firm D call. CDR1 is SGHTA, CDR2 FQGTGA, per germline. The CDR3 contains 12 residues. The V end was cut by 8 bases, the J end by 0 bases, with 6 bases between. CDR3 loop: CASGSSTDTQYF. The CDR3 DNA is TGTGCCAGCGGCAGTAGCACAGATACGCAGTATTTT.

This sequence joins TRBV19 and TRBJ1-2; D gene ambiguous. Germline V gene lookup returns CDR1 LNHDA and CDR2 SQIVND (reference sequence). V was pared by 3 bases and J by 1 base, with 18 bases between. The CDR3 length is 17 residues. The CDR3 nucleotides read TGTGCCAGTAGTATGGTTGGCAGTATTTTACTTAACTATGGCTACACCTTC. It translates to CASSMVGSILLNYGYTF.

CDR3 sequence (DNA): TGTGCCAGCAGCCATACTAGCGGGGGGGCGTACGAGCAGTACTTC. Translation gives CASSHTSGGAYEQYF. The rearrangement joins TRBV7-2 to TRBJ2-7; 13 bases line up with TRBD2. Germline CDR1 and CDR2: SGHTA and FQGNSA. Unmatched junction bases numbered 5, after V lost 5 bases and J lost 4 bases. The CDR3 extends over 15 amino acids. The variable domain in full, completed from reference TRBV7-2 and TRBJ2-7, reads GAGVSQSPSNKVTEKGKDVELRCDPISGHTALYWYRQSLGQGLEFLIYFQGNSAPDKSGLPSDRFSAERTGGSVSTLTIQRTQQEDSAVYLCASSHTSGGAYEQYFGPGTRLTVT.

The rearrangement joins TRBV2 to TRBJ1-1; D is unclear. Germline V gene data show CDR1 as SNHLY and CDR2 as FYNNEI. The CDR3 runs 14 residues. V dropped 6 bases and J dropped 6 bases, with 17 bases sitting between them. CDR3 protein: CASRRNEGEAEAFF. The CDR3, as DNA: TGTGCCAGCAGAAGAAACGAGGGAGAGGCTGAAGCTTTCTTT.

The rearrangement joins TRBV4-2 to TRBJ2-5; no firm D call. The CDR3 is made up of 16 amino acids. Trimming removed 3 bases from V and 0 bases from J, with 14 bases in between. From germline, CDR1 is LGHNA and CDR2 YNFKEQ. The CDR3, as DNA: TGTGCCAGCAGCCAGGAACGGACGAGGTACCAAGAGACCCAGTACTTC. It translates to CASSQERTRYQETQYF.

This chain uses TRBV9 with TRBJ2-7, with a tentative D call TRBD2 (6 bases). Trimming took 4 bases from V and 1 from J, leaving 24 bases between them. This CDR3 region has 18 residues. The V gene's germline CDR1 is SGDLS and CDR2 YYNGEE. For the CDR3, the DNA is TGTGCCAGCAGCCGGGGCGGTCAATCGGGACTGATATCCTACGAGCAGTACTTC. Protein sequence: CASSRGGQSGLISYEQYF.